What follows are 4 T cell receptor beta chains derived from one specimen sequenced in a study of blood T cell repertoires in COVID-19. The table came from immunoSEQ multiplex PCR; TCRdb's copy has only in-frame clones and leaves some out. The table includes roughly 200,000 clones, over 80% detected once. Sequences were obtained from peripheral blood. Receptor source: a man aged 35 to 55 with acute or convalescent COVID-19.

This rearrangement joins TRBV6-5 to TRBJ2-3, with D perhaps TRBD1 (5 bases). Trimming took off 2 bases at V and 0 bases at J, with 6 bases between the two ends. Germline values: CDR1 MNHEY, CDR2 SVGAGI. The CDR3 totals 14 residues. CDR3 in amino acids: CASSYRGSTDTQYF. CDR3 nucleotides: TGTGCCAGCAGTTACAGGGGAAGCACAGATACGCAGTATTTT.

The table lists this clone with a count of one. The genes are TRBV3-1 (or the pseudogene TRBV3-2) and TRBJ2-7, with 10 bases identical to TRBD1. This CDR3 is 14 amino acids long. Looked up from germline, CDR1 is LGHDT and CDR2 is YNNKEL (reference sequence). The V gene end was trimmed by 5 bases and the J gene end by 6 bases; junction bases not matched to a gene: 7. CDR3 nucleotide sequence: TGTGCCAGCAGCTCCCGGACAGGGGGGAGCGAGCAGTACTTC. As protein: CASSSRTGGSEQYF.

The CDR3 loop reads CASSEILPGRAGGNNEQFF. The DNA for the CDR3 is TGTGCCAGCAGCGAAATCCTCCCCGGCCGGGCAGGGGGCAACAATGAGCAGTTCTTC. The chain employs TRBV6-1 and TRBJ2-1; 8 nucleotides match TRBD1. Germline CDR1 is MNHNS and CDR2 is SASEGT. CDR3 size: 19 residues. The V and J ends lost 6 bases and 5 bases, in that order; junction bases with no gene match: 21.

V is TRBV5-1 and J is TRBJ1-1; D not resolved. With 4 bases removed from V and 5 bases from J, the gap between germline ends came to 15 bases. This CDR3 has 14 amino acids. Looked up from germline, CDR1 is SGHRS and CDR2 is YFSETQ. CDR3 sequence reads: CASSPGEGETEAFF. The CDR3 DNA is TGCGCCAGCAGCCCTGGGGAGGGAGAGACTGAAGCTTTCTTT.